This T cell receptor (beta chain) derives from a study of shared clonotypes between healthy human individuals. Germline V gene lookup returns CDR1 PRHDT and CDR2 FYEKMQ (reference sequence). CDR3 length: 14 residues. Between the trimmed V and J ends, which lost 5 bases and 2 bases, there was a span of 10 bases. Deep-level settings were used for running the assay. The assay was immunoSEQ multiplex PCR, and TCRdb's table has in-frame clones only and misses some. The sample lists 1.5 million to 2.5 million clones, approximately 94% seen once, with roughly 1.2% in the top ten. The naive CD8 population came from CD45RO-negative cells selected for CCR7, without terminally differentiated effector memory CD45RA+ cells.

V is TRBV13 and J is TRBJ2-1; D is unresolved. Source material: naive CD8+ T cells sorted from blood. The TCR sequence derives from a man younger than 35 in good health. The DNA of the CDR3 is TGTGCCAGCAGCATCGGGTCGACCTACAATGAGCAGTTCTTC. Amino acids: CASSIGSTYNEQFF.